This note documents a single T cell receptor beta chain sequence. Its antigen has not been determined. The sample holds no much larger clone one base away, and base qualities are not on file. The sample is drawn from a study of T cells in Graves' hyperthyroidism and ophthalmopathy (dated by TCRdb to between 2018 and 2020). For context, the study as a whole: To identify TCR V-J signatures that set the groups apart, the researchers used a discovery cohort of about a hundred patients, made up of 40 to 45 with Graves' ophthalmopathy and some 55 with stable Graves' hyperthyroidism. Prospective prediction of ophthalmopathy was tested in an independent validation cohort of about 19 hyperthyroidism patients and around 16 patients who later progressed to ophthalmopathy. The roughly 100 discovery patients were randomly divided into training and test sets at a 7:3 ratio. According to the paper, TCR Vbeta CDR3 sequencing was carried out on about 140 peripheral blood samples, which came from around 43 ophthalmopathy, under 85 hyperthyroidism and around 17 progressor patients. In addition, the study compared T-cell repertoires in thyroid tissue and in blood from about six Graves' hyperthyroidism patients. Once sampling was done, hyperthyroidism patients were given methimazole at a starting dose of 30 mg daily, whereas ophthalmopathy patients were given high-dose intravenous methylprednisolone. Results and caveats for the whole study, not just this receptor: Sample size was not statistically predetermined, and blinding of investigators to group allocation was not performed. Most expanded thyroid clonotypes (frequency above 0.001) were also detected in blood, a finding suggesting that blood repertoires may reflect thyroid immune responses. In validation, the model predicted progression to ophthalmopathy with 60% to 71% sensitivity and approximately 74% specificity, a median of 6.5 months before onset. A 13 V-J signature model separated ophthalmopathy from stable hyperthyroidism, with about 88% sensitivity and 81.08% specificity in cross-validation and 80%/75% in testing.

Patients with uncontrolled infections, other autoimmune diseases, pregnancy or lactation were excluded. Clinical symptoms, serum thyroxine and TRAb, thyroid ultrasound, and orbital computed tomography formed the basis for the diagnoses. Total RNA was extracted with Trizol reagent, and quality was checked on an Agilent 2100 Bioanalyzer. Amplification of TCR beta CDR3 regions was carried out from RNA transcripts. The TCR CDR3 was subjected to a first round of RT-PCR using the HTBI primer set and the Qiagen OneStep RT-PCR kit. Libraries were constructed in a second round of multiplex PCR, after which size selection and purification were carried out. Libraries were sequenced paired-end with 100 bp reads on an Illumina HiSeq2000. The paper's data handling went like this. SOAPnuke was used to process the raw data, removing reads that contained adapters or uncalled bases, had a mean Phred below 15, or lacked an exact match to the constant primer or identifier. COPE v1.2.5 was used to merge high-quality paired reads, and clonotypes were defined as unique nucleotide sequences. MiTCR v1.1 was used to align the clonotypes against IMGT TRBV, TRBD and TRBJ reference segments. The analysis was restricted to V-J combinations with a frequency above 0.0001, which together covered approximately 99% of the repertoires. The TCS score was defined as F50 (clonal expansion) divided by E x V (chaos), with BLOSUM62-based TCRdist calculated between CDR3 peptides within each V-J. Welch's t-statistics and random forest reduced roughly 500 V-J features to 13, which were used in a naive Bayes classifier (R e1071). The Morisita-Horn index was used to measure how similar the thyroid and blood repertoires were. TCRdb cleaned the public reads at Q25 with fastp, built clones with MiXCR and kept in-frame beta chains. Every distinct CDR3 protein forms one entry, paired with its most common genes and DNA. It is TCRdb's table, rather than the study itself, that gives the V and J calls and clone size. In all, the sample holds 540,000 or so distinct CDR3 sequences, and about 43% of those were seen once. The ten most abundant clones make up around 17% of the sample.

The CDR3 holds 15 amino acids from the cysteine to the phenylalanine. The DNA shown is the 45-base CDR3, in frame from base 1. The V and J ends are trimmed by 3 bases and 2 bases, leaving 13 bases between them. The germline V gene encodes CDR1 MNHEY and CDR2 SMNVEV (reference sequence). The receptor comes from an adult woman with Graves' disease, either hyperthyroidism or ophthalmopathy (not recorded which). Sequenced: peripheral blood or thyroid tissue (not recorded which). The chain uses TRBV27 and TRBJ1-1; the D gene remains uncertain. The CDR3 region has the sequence CASSFSRSLNTEAFF. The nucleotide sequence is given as TGTGCCAGCAGTTTTTCTCGATCCCTTAACACTGAAGCTTTCTTT.